This T cell receptor beta chain is from a study of T cell changes during pregnancy in multiple sclerosis (dated by TCRdb to between 2017 and 2020). In the study overall: Changes in the T cell repertoire over the course of pregnancy were examined in this study in women with multiple sclerosis.

The library was generated by the immunoSEQ multiplex PCR assay. TCRdb re-hosts the immuneACCESS table, in-frame sequences only. Its copies lack some clones; in the studies checked, an unresolved V gene accounts for under half of them, and the cause for the rest is not known. The sample table shows about 31,000 clones, and 80% to 90% are seen once. The biggest ten clones account for 0.74% of the sample. The CDR3 starts with the cysteine, ends with the phenylalanine, and has 15 residues. The retained sequence is limited to the CDR3, 45 bases, with the frame set at the first base. According to the germline V gene (reference sequence), CDR1 reads LNHDA and CDR2 reads SQIVND. V lost 4 bases and J lost 0 bases, and the count of bases not matched to a germline gene is 2. On this clone: This receptor's antigen is unknown. Base-call qualities are not available, and no considerably larger clone is one nucleotide away.

This sequence originates from a female donor in good health, enrolled as a control in a pregnancy study. Sequences were derived from CD4+ T cells from peripheral blood mononuclear cells, sampled in the first trimester of pregnancy. The rearrangement joined TRBV19 to TRBJ2-3; 9 bases in between match TRBD2. The DNA is as follows: TGTGCCAGTAGTACGACTAGCGGAAGCACAGATACGCAGTATTTT. It translates to CASSTTSGSTDTQYF.